The clone carrying this T cell receptor (beta chain) occurred a few times. Its antigen is as yet unknown. Investigators prepared the TCR beta libraries by applying iRepertoire HTBI primers and Arm-PCR of CDR3 regions. Per the authors' pipeline: Across samples, roughly 58 TRBV and more than twelve TRBJ segments were found. Each CDR3 protein is one row after TCRdb ran MiXCR on the multiplex PCR reads. The V and J calls, along with clone size, are taken from TCRdb and not from the paper's own processing. The data show a few hundred thousand distinct CDR3 sequences, with approximately 25% seen just once and around 30% held by the top ten. This CDR3 has 11 residues. Trimming removed 6 bases from V and 6 bases from J, with 9 bases in between. Germline loops: CDR1 MDHEN, CDR2 SYDVKM. This sample is drawn from a study of regulatory T cells in long-lasting Graves disease. Study at large: Persistence in Graves' disease denoted antithyroid drug use beyond 5 years alongside positive TSH receptor antibodies.

General observations from the study: Clonotypes that were public and shared totalled roughly 3,000 in persistent patients versus around 1,000 in new patients. Study was limited to peripheral blood, excluding thyroid tissue.

Time point noted: persistent/refractory GD, antithyroid drugs over 5 years with positive TRAb. From PBMCs, RNA was extracted and then used to make the TCR library. This chain uses TRBV28 with TRBJ2-7; no firm D call. This TCR came from a woman aged 40 to 50 with Graves disease. The sequenced sample was peripheral blood mononuclear cells (PBMCs), obtained when the disease was refractory, from a patient treated with antithyroid drugs. This chain's CDR3 is CASRWMGEQYF. In DNA form, the CDR3 reads TGTGCCAGCAGATGGATGGGCGAGCAGTACTTC.